Each of the 30 T cell receptor beta chains below was sequenced from the same sample in a study of T cell repertoires in cytomegalovirus infection. TCRdb passed the reads through MiXCR, listing each CDR3 protein once. The table has approximately 730,000 distinct CDR3 sequences, roughly 28% seen once. No antigens are known for them. This specimen was cultured CD8+ T cells from PBMCs, taken from culture after CMV antigen stimulation. Receptor source: a human donor in good health (CMV status not recorded). Some clones in this sample may be carry-over from other donors' samples.

This clonotype was found many times. This rearrangement joins TRBV7-6 to TRBJ2-7; the match to TRBD1 covers 7 bases. The ends lost 5 bases at V and 4 bases at J; junction bases unmatched: 8. This CDR3 has 14 residues. Germline V gene data show CDR1 as SGHVS and CDR2 as FNYEAQ. The CDR3 spells CASSDRDSIYEQYF. The CDR3 bases are TGTGCCAGCAGCGACCGGGACAGCATTTACGAGCAGTACTTC.

A few counts support this clonotype. The chain couples TRBV19 to TRBJ1-1; D unclear. CDR1 is LNHDA and CDR2 is SQIVND in the germline V gene (reference sequence). Between the trimmed V and J ends, which lost 3 bases and 1 base, there was a span of 9 bases. The CDR3 spans 14 residues. The CDR3 sequence: CASSIADGNTEAFF. The CDR3 bases are TGTGCCAGTAGTATCGCCGACGGGAACACTGAAGCTTTCTTT. Variable domain in full (rest from reference TRBV19 and TRBJ1-1): DGGITQSPKYLFRKEGQNVTLSCEQNLNHDAMYWYRQDPGQGLRLIYYSQIVNDFQKGDIAEGYSVSREKKESFPLTVTSAQKNPTAFYLCASSIADGNTEAFFGQGTRLTVV.

This clonotype was detected a few times. The chain links TRBV6-5 to TRBJ2-7; possibly TRBD1 for D (6 bases). This CDR3 has 12 amino acids. The V and J ends lost 5 bases and 6 bases respectively, with 11 bases between them. From germline, CDR1 is MNHEY and CDR2 SVGAGI. CDR3 nucleotide sequence: TGTGCCAGCAGTACACAGGGCCGCGAGCAGTACTTC. It is translated as CASSTQGREQYF.

This chain uses TRBV15 with TRBJ2-1; 10 nucleotides match TRBD2. The CDR3 spans 19 residues. Germline CDR1 LNHNV, CDR2 YYDKDF (reference sequence). With V trimmed by 1 base and J by 5 bases, 14 bases remained unmatched. CDR3 sequence reads: CATSRARTSGFGPDNEQFF. CDR3 coding DNA: TGTGCCACCAGCAGAGCTCGGACTAGCGGCTTTGGCCCTGACAATGAGCAGTTCTTC.

This clonotype has only one observation. The rearrangement links TRBV19 to TRBJ2-1, with 9 bases aligning to TRBD2. CDR3 length: 14 residues. V lost 4 bases, J lost 5 bases, and 3 bases stayed unmatched. The V gene's germline CDR1 is LNHDA and CDR2 SQIVND (reference sequence). The DNA for the CDR3 is TGTGCCAGTAGTAGGGCGGGGGGGGACAATGAGCAGTTCTTC. The encoded protein is CASSRAGGDNEQFF. The full variable domain, its missing parts supplied by reference TRBV19 and TRBJ2-1, is DGGITQSPKYLFRKEGQNVTLSCEQNLNHDAMYWYRQDPGQGLRLIYYSQIVNDFQKGDIAEGYSVSREKKESFPLTVTSAQKNPTAFYLCASSRAGGDNEQFFGPGTRLTVL.

V is TRBV7-9 and J is TRBJ2-1, with 8 bases lining up with TRBD1. The CDR3 totals 17 residues. The V segment lost 5 bases and the J segment 0 bases; nucleotides outside the gene matches: 9. Germline V CDR1 and CDR2: SEHNR, FQNEAQ (reference sequence). CDR3 residues: CASSNGQGKASYNEQFF. The CDR3 DNA reads as TGTGCCAGCAGCAATGGACAGGGTAAGGCCTCCTACAATGAGCAGTTCTTC.

This clonotype has at least ten counts. The rearrangement joins TRBV7-2 to TRBJ2-3; TRBD1 might be the D (6 bases). Trimming left V 2 bases short and J 1 base short, with 10 bases between. Germline V gives CDR1 SGHTA, CDR2 FQGNSA. This CDR3 contains 15 residues. CDR3 DNA: TGTGCCAGCAGCTTATGGGGGCAGGGCACAGATACGCAGTATTTT. Its translation: CASSLWGQGTDTQYF.

A few counts support this clonotype. The V and J genes are TRBV27 and TRBJ1-6, with 8 bases that match TRBD1. Germline V CDR1 and CDR2: MNHEY, SMNVEV (reference sequence). CDR3 length: 17 residues. V was clipped by 3 bases and J by 3 bases; unmatched bases: 7. CDR3 sequence: CASSLPPGGRYNSPLHF. The DNA for the CDR3 is TGTGCCAGCAGTTTGCCACCAGGGGGCCGCTATAATTCACCCCTCCACTTT.

This clonotype was seen a handful of times. This chain links TRBV7-3 with TRBJ2-1; D uncertain. Between the trimmed V and J ends, which lost 5 bases and 0 bases, there was a span of 11 bases. CDR1 and CDR2 (germline): SGHTA, FQGTGA. This CDR3 has 15 residues. The CDR3 nucleotides read TGTGCCAGCAGCCCGACCCCTAGCTCCTACAATGAGCAGTTCTTC. It codes for CASSPTPSSYNEQFF. The full variable domain, in which reference TRBV7-3 and TRBJ2-1 provide the parts outside the CDR3, is GAGVSQTPSNKVTEKGKYVELRCDPISGHTALYWYRQSLGQGPEFLIYFQGTGAADDSGLPNDRFFAVRPEGSVSTLKIQRTERGDSAVYLCASSPTPSSYNEQFFGPGTRLTVL.

This clonotype was detected once. V is TRBV12-5 and J is TRBJ1-1; possible D gene TRBD1, 5 bases. The CDR3 runs to 13 residues. Germline V gene lookup returns CDR1 LGHNT and CDR2 FRNRAP. Deletions cut 6 bases from V and 4 bases from J, with 12 bases between. CDR3 in DNA: TGTGCTAGTGGACAAGGGGCGCCCACTGAAGCTTTCTTT. Encoded protein: CASGQGAPTEAFF.

The chain uses TRBV4-1 and TRBJ1-1, with D possibly matching TRBD1 (5 bases). Deletions cut 2 bases from V and 3 bases from J, with 16 bases between. CDR1 and CDR2 from the germline V gene are MGHRA and YSYEKL. The CDR3 length is 16 residues. The CDR3 nucleotides are TGCGCCAGCAGCCAAAGCAGGGAGGGTAAGGACACTGAAGCTTTCTTT. The encoded protein is CASSQSREGKDTEAFF.

The genes are TRBV7-3 and TRBJ2-1; perhaps TRBD2 as D (6 bases). This CDR3 spans 16 amino acids. Trimming left V 2 bases short and J 0 bases short, with 11 bases between. The germline gives CDR1 SGHTA, CDR2 FQGTGA. The DNA for the CDR3 is TGTGCCAGCAGCTTAGGAGACGGGAGCTCCTACAATGAGCAGTTCTTC. This encodes CASSLGDGSSYNEQFF.

This clonotype was picked up a small number of times. This rearrangement joins TRBV13 to TRBJ1-3, with D unresolved. With 5 bases removed from V and 4 bases from J, the gap between germline ends came to 6 bases. The CDR3 contains 12 residues. In germline, CDR1 is PRHDT, CDR2 FYEKMQ (reference sequence). This CDR3 reads CASSTYGNTIYF. DNA for the CDR3: TGTGCCAGCAGCACATACGGAAACACCATATATTTT. The whole variable domain, filled in from reference TRBV13 and TRBJ1-3, reads AAGVIQSPRHLIKEKRETATLKCYPIPRHDTVYWYQQGPGQDPQFLISFYEKMQSDKGSIPDRFSAQQFSDYHSELNMSSLELGDSALYFCASSTYGNTIYFGEGSWLTVV.

The J gene is TRBJ2-7, the V gene TRBV4-1, with D uncertain. The CDR3 has 13 amino acids. Deletions cut 1 base from V and 7 bases from J, with 11 bases between. Germline assignment: CDR1 MGHRA and CDR2 YSYEKL. CDR3 nucleotide sequence: TGCGCCAGCAGCCAAGTCCCCTTCCGGGAGCAGTACTTC. Translating gives CASSQVPFREQYF.

This clonotype was seen only once. The J gene is TRBJ2-1, the V gene TRBV2; no clear D. Germline assignment: CDR1 SNHLY and CDR2 FYNNEI. The V end lost 4 bases, the J end lost 7 bases, and 11 bases lay between the germline ends. The CDR3 is 13 amino acids. The CDR3 DNA reads TGTGCCAGCAGTGGTTCCTTTGGAAATGAGCAGTTCTTC. This codes for CASSGSFGNEQFF.

Comment on this clonotype: A junction boundary mismatches the germline segment, possibly from a read error. This sequence joins TRBV7-6 and TRBJ2-5; 7 nucleotides line up with TRBD1. The germline V gene encodes CDR1 SGHVS and CDR2 FNYEAQ. CDR3 length: 15 amino acids. CDR3 in amino acids: CASSTGQSRAETQYF. In DNA form, the CDR3 reads TGTGCTAGCAGTACGGGACAGTCCCGGGCAGAGACCCAGTACTTC. The full variable domain, with the rest looked up from reference TRBV7-6 and TRBJ2-5, is GAGVSQSPRYKVTKRGQDVALRCDPISGHVSLYWYRQALGQGPEFLTYFNYEAQQDKSGLPNDRFSAERPEGSISTLTIQRTEQRDSAMYRCASSTGQSRAETQYFGPGTRLLVL.

The gene calls are TRBV6-1 and TRBJ1-1; unclear D gene. CDR1 is MNHNS, CDR2 SASEGT, per germline. The CDR3 runs to 12 residues. The ends were cut back, 6 bases at V and 5 bases at J, with 10 bases in the middle. This chain's CDR3 is CASRSKRTEAFF. The CDR3 nucleotides read TGTGCCAGCAGGAGCAAGAGAACTGAAGCTTTCTTT.

This chain links TRBV27 with TRBJ2-1; no definite D call. CDR1 and CDR2 (germline): MNHEY, SMNVEV (reference sequence). This CDR3 is built from 18 residues. V lost 4 bases and J lost 2, with 21 bases in between. The CDR3 spells CASSYRTETTLTYNEQFF. Written as DNA, the CDR3 is TGTGCCAGCAGTTACCGGACGGAAACGACGCTCACCTACAATGAGCAGTTCTTC.

Ten or more counts support this clonotype. The V call is TRBV7-2, the J call TRBJ2-3, with a weak D call TRBD1 (7 bases). The CDR3 contains 14 residues. Looked up from germline, CDR1 is SGHTA and CDR2 is FQGNSA. V lost 8 bases and J 3 bases, leaving 15 bases between the germline ends. The CDR3 DNA is TGTGCCAGCTTAGGAGGGGGCGAGACAGATACGCAGTATTTT. Protein product: CASLGGGETDTQYF.

This clonotype was detected a few times. One junction end disagrees with the germline gene, perhaps due to a read error. The chain employs TRBV7-7 and TRBJ2-3; D is unresolved. The germline V gene encodes CDR1 SSHAT and CDR2 FNYEAQ (reference sequence). This CDR3 is built from 14 residues. DNA for the CDR3: TGTGCTAGCAGCTCTACCGGGTACACAGATACGCAGTATTTT. Translation: CASSSTGYTDTQYF. Using reference TRBV7-7 and TRBJ2-3 for the parts outside the CDR3, the full variable domain is GAGVSQSPRYKVTKRGQDVTLRCDPISSHATLYWYQQALGQGPEFLTYFNYEAQPDKSGLPSDRFSAERPEGSISTLTIQRTEQRDSAMYRCASSSTGYTDTQYFGPGTRLTVL.

The rearrangement joins TRBV10-3 to TRBJ1-6, with D hard to call. CDR3 length equals 16 residues. The germline V gene encodes CDR1 ENHRY and CDR2 SYGVKD. The germline V and J ends were trimmed by 0 bases and 7 bases, with 13 bases remaining between them. CDR3 protein: CAISESTRHPNSPLHF. Here the CDR3 DNA reads TGTGCCATCAGTGAGTCGACTCGTCACCCCAATTCACCCCTCCACTTT.

J is TRBJ1-2 and V is TRBV20-1; 10 bases agree with TRBD1. Trimming took 5 bases from V and 0 from J; bases not matched to a gene: 6. The CDR3 runs 15 residues. The germline V gene has CDR1 DFQATT and CDR2 SNEGSKA (reference sequence). The CDR3 sequence is CSALGQGITNYGYTF. CDR3 DNA sequence: TGCAGTGCTTTGGGACAGGGGATAACTAACTATGGCTACACCTTC.

This clonotype came up a few times. The V gene is TRBV6-2 or TRBV6-3, the J gene TRBJ2-1; 7 nucleotides match TRBD1. The germline gives CDR1 MNHEY, CDR2 SVGEGT. V lost 4 bases to trimming and J lost 9 bases; unmatched junction nucleotides: 12. The CDR3 has 15 residues. Here the CDR3 reads CASSSTRTGLSEQFF. The CDR3 bases are TGTGCCAGCAGTTCGACCCGGACAGGACTTAGTGAGCAGTTCTTC.

In its sample, this clonotype was seen a few times. The rearrangement joins TRBV12-3 or TRBV12-4 to TRBJ2-1; 8 nucleotides match TRBD1. This CDR3 contains 16 residues. V trimming: 1 base; J trimming: 4 bases; junction bases outside the gene matches: 6. The CDR3 loop is CASSLVGQGGYNEQFF. CDR3 DNA sequence: TGTGCCAGCAGTTTAGTAGGACAGGGTGGGTACAATGAGCAGTTCTTC.

This clonotype was counted between two and nine times. The chain has TRBV5-1 and TRBJ2-1; possibly TRBD2 for D (6 bases). The CDR3 is made up of 15 amino acids. Germline CDR1 is SGHRS and CDR2 is YFSETQ. V dropped 0 bases and J dropped 6 bases, with 13 bases sitting between them. The CDR3 loop is CASSLVVAVSNEQFF. In DNA form, the CDR3 reads TGCGCCAGCAGCTTGGTAGTAGCGGTGTCCAATGAGCAGTTCTTC. The whole variable domain, remainder taken from reference TRBV5-1 and TRBJ2-1, is KAGVTQTPRYLIKTRGQQVTLSCSPISGHRSVSWYQQTPGQGLQFLFEYFSETQRNKGNFPGRFSGRQFSNSRSEMNVSTLELGDSALYLCASSLVVAVSNEQFFGPGTRLTVL.

This chain uses TRBV19 with TRBJ2-2; D uncertain. In germline, CDR1 is LNHDA, CDR2 SQIVND (reference sequence). Trimming removed 5 bases at V and 6 bases at J, with 13 bases between. CDR3 length: 14 amino acids. CDR3 nucleotides: TGTGCCAGTAGTCCCGCACACGTTTCCGGGGAGCTGTTTTTT. It is translated as CASSPAHVSGELFF.

The chain employs TRBV12-3 or TRBV12-4 and TRBJ2-7, with D uncertain. The CDR3 covers 12 residues. V was clipped by 3 bases and J by 5 bases, with 8 bases between them. CDR3 in DNA: TGTGCCAGCAGTTTGTCCTACGACGAGCAGTACTTC. As protein: CASSLSYDEQYF.

The table lists this clonotype with a few counts. This chain joins TRBV20-1 and TRBJ1-4; D not resolved. Germline V gene sequence: CDR1 DFQATT, CDR2 SNEGSKA (reference sequence). The CDR3 is made up of 14 amino acids. The V gene lost 2 bases and the J gene lost 0 bases, with 7 bases spanning the gap. CDR3 in DNA: TGCAGTGCTAGACCTCACACAACTAATGAAAAACTGTTTTTT. Encoded protein: CSARPHTTNEKLFF.

This clonotype was counted a few times. This chain connects TRBV2 to TRBJ2-6, with a possible D match to TRBD2 (6 bases). The CDR3 is made up of 16 amino acids. Germline V CDR1 and CDR2: SNHLY, FYNNEI. Trimming pared 7 bases from V and 0 bases from J, leaving 13 bases between. This CDR3 reads CASTGVGPSGANVLTF. CDR3 in DNA: TGTGCCAGCACGGGAGTGGGACCCTCTGGGGCCAACGTCCTGACTTTC.

This clonotype came up a few times. The chain joins TRBV7-9 to TRBJ2-1, with 7 bases that match TRBD2. The CDR3 runs 18 residues. The V gene's germline CDR1 is SEHNR and CDR2 FQNEAQ (reference sequence). V dropped 5 bases and J dropped 2; count of bases not matched to a gene: 15. The CDR3 region is CASSPGRSGTIAYNEQFF. DNA of the CDR3: TGTGCCAGCAGCCCGGGGCGGTCAGGGACTATAGCCTACAATGAGCAGTTCTTC.